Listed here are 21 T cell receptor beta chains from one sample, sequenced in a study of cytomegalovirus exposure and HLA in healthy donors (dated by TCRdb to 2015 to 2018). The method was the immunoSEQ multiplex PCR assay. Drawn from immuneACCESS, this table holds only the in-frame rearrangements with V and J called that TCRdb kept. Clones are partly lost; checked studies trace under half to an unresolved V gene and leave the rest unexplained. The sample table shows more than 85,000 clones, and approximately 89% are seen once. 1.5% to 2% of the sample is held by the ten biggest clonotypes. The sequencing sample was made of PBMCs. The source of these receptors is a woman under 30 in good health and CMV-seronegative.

CDR3 loop: CASSLGQRYNEQFF. For the CDR3, the DNA is TGCGCCAGCAGCTTGGGACAGAGATACAATGAGCAGTTCTTC. The genes are TRBV5-1 and TRBJ2-1, with D perhaps TRBD1 (5 bases). The CDR3 sequence is 14 residues long. V lost 0 bases and J 4 bases, leaving 8 bases between the germline ends. Germline V gene data show CDR1 as SGHRS and CDR2 as YFSETQ.

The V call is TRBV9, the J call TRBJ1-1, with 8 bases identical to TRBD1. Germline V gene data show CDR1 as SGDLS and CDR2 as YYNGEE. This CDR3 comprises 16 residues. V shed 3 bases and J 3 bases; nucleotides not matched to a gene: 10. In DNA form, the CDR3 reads TGTGCCAGCAGCGGATCGACAGGGGTCAGGGACACTGAAGCTTTCTTT. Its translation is CASSGSTGVRDTEAFF.

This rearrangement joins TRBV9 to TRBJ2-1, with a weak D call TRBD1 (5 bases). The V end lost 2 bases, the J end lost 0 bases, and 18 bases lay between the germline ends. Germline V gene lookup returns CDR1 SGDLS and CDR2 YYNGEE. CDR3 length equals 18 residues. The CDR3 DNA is TGTGCCAGCAGCGTTCAATCGACAGCCTTGAGCTCCTACAATGAGCAGTTCTTC. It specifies CASSVQSTALSSYNEQFF. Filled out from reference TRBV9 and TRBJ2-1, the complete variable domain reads DSGVTQTPKHLITATGQRVTLRCSPRSGDLSVYWYQQSLDQGLQFLIQYYNGEERAKGNILERFSAQQFPDLHSELNLSSLELGDSALYFCASSVQSTALSSYNEQFFGPGTRLTVL.

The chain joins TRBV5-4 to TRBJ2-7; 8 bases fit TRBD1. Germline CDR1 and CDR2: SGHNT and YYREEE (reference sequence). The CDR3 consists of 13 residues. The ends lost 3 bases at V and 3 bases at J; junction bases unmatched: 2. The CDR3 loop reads CASSSGQGYEQYF. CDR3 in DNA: TGTGCCAGCAGCTCTGGACAGGGCTACGAGCAGTACTTC.

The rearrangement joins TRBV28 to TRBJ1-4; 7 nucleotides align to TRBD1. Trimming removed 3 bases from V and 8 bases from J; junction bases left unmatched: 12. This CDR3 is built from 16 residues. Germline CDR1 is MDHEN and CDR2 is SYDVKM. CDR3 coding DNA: TGTGCCAGCAGTTTTACAGGGGAGGAAGAAGGGGAAAAACTGTTTTTT. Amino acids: CASSFTGEEEGEKLFF.

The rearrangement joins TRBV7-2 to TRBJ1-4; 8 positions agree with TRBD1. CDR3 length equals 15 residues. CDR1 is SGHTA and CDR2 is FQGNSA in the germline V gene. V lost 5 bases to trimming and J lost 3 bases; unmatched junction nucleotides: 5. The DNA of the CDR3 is TGTGCCAGCAGCCACAGGGACAGGCCTAATGAAAAACTGTTTTTT. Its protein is CASSHRDRPNEKLFF.

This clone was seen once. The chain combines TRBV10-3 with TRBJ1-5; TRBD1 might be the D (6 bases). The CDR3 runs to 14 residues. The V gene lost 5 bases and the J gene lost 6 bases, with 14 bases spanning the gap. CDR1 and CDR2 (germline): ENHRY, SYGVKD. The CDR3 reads CAISPHSGVQPQHF. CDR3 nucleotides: TGTGCCATCAGTCCACACTCAGGGGTTCAGCCCCAGCATTTT.

The CDR3 here is CASSKSDYNYEQYF. In nucleotides, the CDR3 is TGTGCCAGCAGCAAATCAGACTATAACTACGAGCAGTACTTC. This sequence joins TRBV5-5 and TRBJ2-7, with TRBD2 as a possible D gene (5 bases). CDR3 length equals 14 residues. V was clipped by 4 bases and J by 3 bases, with 14 bases between them. Germline-derived CDR1 and CDR2 are SGHKS and YYEKEE (reference sequence).

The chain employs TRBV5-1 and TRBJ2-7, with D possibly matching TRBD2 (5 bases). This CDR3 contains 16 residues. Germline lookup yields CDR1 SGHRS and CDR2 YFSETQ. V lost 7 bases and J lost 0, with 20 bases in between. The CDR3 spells CASRADGEKASYEQYF. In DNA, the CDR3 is TGCGCCAGCCGAGCGGACGGGGAGAAAGCCTCCTACGAGCAGTACTTC.

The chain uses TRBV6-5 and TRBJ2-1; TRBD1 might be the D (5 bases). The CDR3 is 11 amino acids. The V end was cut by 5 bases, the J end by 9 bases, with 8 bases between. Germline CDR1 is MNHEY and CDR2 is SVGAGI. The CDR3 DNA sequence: TGTGCCAGCAGTCTTCAGGGTGAGCAGTTCTTC. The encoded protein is CASSLQGEQFF.

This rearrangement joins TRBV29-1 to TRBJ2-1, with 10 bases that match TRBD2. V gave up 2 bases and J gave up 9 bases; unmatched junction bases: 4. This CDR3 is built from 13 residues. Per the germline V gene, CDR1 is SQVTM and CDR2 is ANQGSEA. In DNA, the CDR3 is TGCAGCGTTGAACTAGCGGGGGTCGGTGAGCAGTTCTTC. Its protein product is CSVELAGVGEQFF.

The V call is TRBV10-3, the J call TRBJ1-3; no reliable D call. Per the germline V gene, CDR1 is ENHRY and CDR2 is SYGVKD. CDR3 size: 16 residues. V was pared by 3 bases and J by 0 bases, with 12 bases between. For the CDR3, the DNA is TGTGCCATCAGTGAATTCGGAGTTAGCTCTGGAAACACCATATATTTT. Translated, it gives CAISEFGVSSGNTIYF.

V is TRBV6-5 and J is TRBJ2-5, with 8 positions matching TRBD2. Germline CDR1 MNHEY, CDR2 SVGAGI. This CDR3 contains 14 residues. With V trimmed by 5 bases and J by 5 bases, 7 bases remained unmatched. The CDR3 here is CASSVREGRETQYF. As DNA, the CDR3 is TGTGCCAGCAGTGTCCGGGAGGGGCGGGAGACCCAGTACTTC.

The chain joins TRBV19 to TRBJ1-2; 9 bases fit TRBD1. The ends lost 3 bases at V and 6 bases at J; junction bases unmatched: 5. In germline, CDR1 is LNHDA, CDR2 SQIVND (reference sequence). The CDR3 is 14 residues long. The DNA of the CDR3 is TGTGCCAGTAGTATCCCGGACAGGGGCGATGGCTACACCTTC. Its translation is CASSIPDRGDGYTF.

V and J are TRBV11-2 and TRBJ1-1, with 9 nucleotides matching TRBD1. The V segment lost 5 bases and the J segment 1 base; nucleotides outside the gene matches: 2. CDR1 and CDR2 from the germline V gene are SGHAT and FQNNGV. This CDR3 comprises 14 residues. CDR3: CASSLGQGNTEAFF. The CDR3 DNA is TGTGCCAGCAGCCTGGGACAGGGGAACACTGAAGCTTTCTTT.

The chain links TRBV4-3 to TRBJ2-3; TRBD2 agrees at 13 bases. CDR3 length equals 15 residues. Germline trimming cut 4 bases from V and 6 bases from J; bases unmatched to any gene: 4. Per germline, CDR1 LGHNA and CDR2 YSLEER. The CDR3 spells CASSPTSGRGDTQYF. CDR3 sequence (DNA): TGCGCCAGCAGCCCAACTAGCGGGAGGGGGGATACGCAGTATTTT.

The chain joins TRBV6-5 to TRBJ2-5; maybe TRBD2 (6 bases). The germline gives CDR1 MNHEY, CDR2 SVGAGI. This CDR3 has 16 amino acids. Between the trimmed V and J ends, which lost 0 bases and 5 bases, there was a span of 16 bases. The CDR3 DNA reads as TGTGCCAGCAGTTACTCACACGGGACTCCCAGGGAGACCCAGTACTTC. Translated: CASSYSHGTPRETQYF.

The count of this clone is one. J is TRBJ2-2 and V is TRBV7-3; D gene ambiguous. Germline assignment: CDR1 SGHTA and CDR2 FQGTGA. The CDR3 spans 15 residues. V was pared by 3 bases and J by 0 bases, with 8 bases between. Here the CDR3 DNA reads TGTGCCAGCAGCTTCCAGGCTACGAACACCGGGGAGCTGTTTTTT. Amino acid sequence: CASSFQATNTGELFF. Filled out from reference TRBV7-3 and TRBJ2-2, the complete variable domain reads GAGVSQTPSNKVTEKGKYVELRCDPISGHTALYWYRQSLGQGPEFLIYFQGTGAADDSGLPNDRFFAVRPEGSVSTLKIQRTERGDSAVYLCASSFQATNTGELFFGEGSRLTVL.

The CDR3 DNA is TGTGCCAGCAGCTGGCTGACAGGGGGCGGTGAAAAACTGTTTTTT. Protein product: CASSWLTGGGEKLFF. The rearrangement joins TRBV5-6 to TRBJ1-4, with 10 bases fitting TRBD1. The CDR3 spans 15 residues. Per germline, CDR1 SGHDT and CDR2 YYEEEE. Trimming cost V 3 bases and J 7 bases; bases outside gene matches: 6.

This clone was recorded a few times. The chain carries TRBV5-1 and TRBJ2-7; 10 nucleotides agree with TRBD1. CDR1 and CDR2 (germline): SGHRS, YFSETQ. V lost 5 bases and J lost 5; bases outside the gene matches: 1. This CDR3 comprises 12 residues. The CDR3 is CASRDRGDEQYF. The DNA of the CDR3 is TGCGCCAGCAGGGACAGGGGGGACGAGCAGTACTTC.

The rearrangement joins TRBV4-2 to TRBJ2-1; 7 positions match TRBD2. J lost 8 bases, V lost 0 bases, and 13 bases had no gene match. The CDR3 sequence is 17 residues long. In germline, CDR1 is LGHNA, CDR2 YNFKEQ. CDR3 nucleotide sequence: TGTGCCAGCAGCCAAGATTGGAGCGGGAAAGTTACGGATGAGCAGTTCTTC. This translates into CASSQDWSGKVTDEQFF.